The 25 T cell receptor beta chains listed next were all sequenced from one sample in a study of tumor and adjacent non-tumor tissue in lung cancer. RNA was extracted from bulk tissue without any cell sorting. The library came from three nested PCR rounds adapted from ARM-PCR protocols. MiXCR, run by TCRdb on the multiplex PCR reads, gives a single entry per CDR3 protein. This repertoire shows 100,000 to 150,000 distinct CDR3 sequences, roughly 67% found once; its top ten account for over 10%. The material sequenced was lung tumor tissue. The source is a man under 40 with non-small cell lung cancer.

The chain employs TRBV12-3 or TRBV12-4 and TRBJ2-7, with no clear D. Trimming stripped 2 bases from V and 5 bases from J, with 10 bases between. The CDR3 has 13 amino acids. The DNA for the CDR3 is TGTGCCAGCAGTTTATGGCAACACGACGAGCAGTACTTC. Protein: CASSLWQHDEQYF.

As concerns this clonotype: This CDR3 is missing its conserved last phenylalanine or tryptophan, likely due to a read error. J is TRBJ2-7 and V is TRBV11-1, with D possibly being TRBD1 or TRBD2 (6 bases each). Germline V gene data show CDR1 as SGHAT and CDR2 as FQDESV (reference sequence). The CDR3 is 17 amino acids. In nucleotides, the CDR3 is TGTCCCAGCAGCTTAGGAGGGGGGAAAGGCCTCCGCTACGAGCAGTACTCC. Protein sequence: CPSSLGGGKGLRYEQYS.

As to this clonotype: A much more abundant neighbour one base away suggests this may be a read error. The gene calls are TRBV20-1 and TRBJ2-1; 9 bases are shared with TRBD2. The CDR3 runs 18 residues. The trim removed 0 bases at V and 7 bases at J, leaving 16 bases unmatched. Germline V gene lookup returns CDR1 DFQATT and CDR2 SNEGSKA (reference sequence). The CDR3 loop reads CSARDPSSRNSGGNEQFF. Here the CDR3 DNA reads TGCAGTGCTAGAGATCCCTCCTCCCGGAATAGCGGGGGAAATGAGCAGTTCTTC.

On this clonotype itself: This may arise from a read error, as a much more abundant clone is one base away. V gene TRBV5-1 combines with J gene TRBJ1-2; D remains ambiguous. Trimming took off 2 bases at V and 3 bases at J, with 11 bases between the two ends. CDR3 length: 14 residues. Germline values: CDR1 SGHRS, CDR2 YFSETQ. This CDR3 is CASSLTLNDYGYTF. CDR3 bases: TGCGCCAGCAGCTTAACGTTAAATGACTATGGCTACACCTTC.

This chain links TRBV20-1 with TRBJ2-1, with 10 positions matching TRBD1. The CDR3 is made up of 15 amino acids. From germline, CDR1 is DFQATT and CDR2 SNEGSKA (reference sequence). Unmatched junction bases numbered 9, after V lost 5 bases and J lost 5 bases. CDR3 loop: CSALPTGGGHNEQFF. The DNA for the CDR3 is TGCAGTGCTCTCCCGACAGGGGGCGGGCACAATGAGCAGTTCTTC.

For this clonotype: This may arise from a read error, as a much more abundant clone is one base away. The chain employs TRBV11-1 and TRBJ2-2, with 10 positions matching TRBD2. This CDR3 is 17 amino acids long. From germline, CDR1 is SGHAT and CDR2 FQDESV (reference sequence). CDR3 DNA: TGTGTCAGCAGCCCGGGACTAGCGCGAGCGAACACCGGGGAGCTGTTTTTT. Encoded protein: CVSSPGLARANTGELFF.

This clonotype has more than one count but fewer than ten. Germline and junction disagree at one end, which may indicate a read error. V gene TRBV20-1 combines with J gene TRBJ2-7; perhaps TRBD1 as D (6 bases). The germline gives CDR1 DFQATT, CDR2 SNEGSKA (reference sequence). This CDR3 is built from 14 residues. The CDR3 DNA reads as TGCAGTCCTAGAGAGGACAGTTCTTCCTACGGGCAGTACTTC. It encodes CSPREDSSSYGQYF.

This clonotype was recorded many times. One end of the junction fails to match germline, which may point to a read error. The chain is built from TRBV11-2 and TRBJ1-2, with 12 bases matching TRBD1. Germline CDR1 and CDR2: SGHAT and FQNNGV. The CDR3 is 16 residues long. CDR3 nucleotides: TGTGCCAGCAGCTTGGGTGGGACAGGGGGCCTCTATCGCTACACCTTC. As protein: CASSLGGTGGLYRYTF.

Of note for this clonotype: One end of the junction fails to match germline, which may point to a read error. The genes are TRBV7-9 and TRBJ1-6; D remains unclear. This CDR3 has 14 residues. Germline CDR1 and CDR2: SEHNR and FQNEAQ (reference sequence). CDR3 bases: TGTGCCAGCAGCCTCGCACAGCTTGGTTCACTCCTCCACTTT. As protein: CASSLAQLGSLLHF.

With respect to this clonotype: A read error may be the cause here, since a much bigger clone is one base away. V is TRBV20-1 and J is TRBJ2-7; TRBD2 matches at 13 bases. From germline, CDR1 is DFQATT and CDR2 SNEGSKA (reference sequence). The ends lost 4 bases at V and 5 bases at J; junction bases unmatched: 14. The CDR3 has 17 amino acids. CDR3 region: CSAISPGLAGRVNEQYF. CDR3 nucleotides: TGCAGTGCTATTTCCCCGGGACTAGCGGGAAGGGTGAACGAGCAGTACTTC.

In its sample, this clonotype was seen many times. The chain uses TRBV11-3 and TRBJ2-1; 8 bases line up with TRBD1. The J segment lost 2 bases and the V segment lost 5 bases, leaving 8 bases of the junction unmatched. Germline CDR1 reads SGHNT; CDR2 reads YENEEA. The CDR3 contains 16 residues. The CDR3 loop is CASSARQGTPYNEQFF. DNA for the CDR3: TGTGCCAGCAGCGCCAGACAGGGGACACCCTACAATGAGCAGTTCTTC.

This clonotype was counted ten times or more. This chain uses TRBV29-1 with TRBJ2-1, with 9 bases lining up with TRBD1. This CDR3 is 14 amino acids long. Germline CDR1 is SQVTM and CDR2 is ANQGSEA. V was pared by 1 base and J by 4 bases, with 2 bases of the junction left unmatched. In nucleotides, the CDR3 is TGCAGCGTTGAAGGCGACAGGGGGTACAATGAGCAGTTCTTC. This codes for CSVEGDRGYNEQFF.

The CDR3 coding sequence is TGTGCCAGCAAGTACGGGGGGAAGGCAGATACGCAGTATTTT. Translation: CASKYGGKADTQYF. The chain has TRBV28 and TRBJ2-3, with TRBD2 matching over 7 bases. The germline V gene encodes CDR1 MDHEN and CDR2 SYDVKM. The CDR3 consists of 14 residues. Trimming cost V 7 bases and J 4 bases; bases outside gene matches: 8.

Concerning this clonotype: An end of the junction differs from the germline gene, which may be a read error. The chain uses TRBV29-1 and TRBJ2-7, with a weak D call TRBD2 (5 bases). Germline values: CDR1 SQVTM, CDR2 ANQGSEA. This CDR3 contains 15 residues. The CDR3 reads CSVEECGPSSYEQYF. The CDR3, as DNA: TGTAGCGTTGAAGAGTGTGGGCCGAGCTCCTACGAGCAGTACTTC.

Comment on this clonotype: Being one base from a much bigger clone, this may be a read error. V usage is TRBV20-1 and J usage is TRBJ2-5, with 7 bases identical to TRBD2. Trimming took 6 bases from V and 5 from J; bases not matched to a gene: 18. In germline, CDR1 is DFQATT, CDR2 SNEGSKA (reference sequence). This CDR3 is 16 amino acids long. For the CDR3, the DNA is TGCAGTGCACCTAAGCACCCAGCGGGGCAGCGGGAGACCCAGTACTTC. Amino acids: CSAPKHPAGQRETQYF.

As for this clonotype: Mismatch with germline at one junction end may stem from a read error. This chain joins TRBV11-1 and TRBJ2-7; a possible D gene is TRBD2 (6 bases). CDR3 size: 13 residues. Germline V gives CDR1 SGHAT, CDR2 FQDESV (reference sequence). In nucleotides, the CDR3 is TGCGCCAGCATCTCCGGGGGACCCTACGAGCAGTACTTC. Encoded protein: CASISGGPYEQYF.

This clonotype was recorded once. An end of the junction does not agree with germline; a read error may underlie this. The chain recombines TRBV4-1 with TRBJ1-1; the D gene is possibly TRBD1 (5 bases). CDR3 length: 17 residues. Germline V gene lookup returns CDR1 MGHRA and CDR2 YSYEKL. CDR3 sequence reads: CASSHPIRTNLNTEASF. As DNA, the CDR3 is TGCGCCAGCAGCCACCCTATCCGGACAAACTTGAACACTGAAGCTTCCTTT.

The sample holds a few counts of this clonotype. The CDR3 DNA reads TGTGCCAGCAGCTACTCTAGCGAGGGGGCCGAAGATACGCAGTATTTT. Protein: CASSYSSEGAEDTQYF. The gene calls are TRBV4-2 and TRBJ2-3; D is possibly TRBD1 (7 bases). This CDR3 contains 16 residues. V was pared by 5 bases and J by 5 bases, with 20 bases between. Germline CDR1 LGHNA, CDR2 YNFKEQ.

Remarks on this clonotype: One end of the junction fails to match germline, which may point to a read error. The gene calls are TRBV20-1 and TRBJ2-3; 8 nucleotides align to TRBD2. Germline-derived CDR1 and CDR2 are DFQATT and SNEGSKA (reference sequence). The CDR3 sequence is 16 residues long. The CDR3 DNA sequence: TGCAGTGCTAGAGATCGCGGGAGGCATAGCACAGGTACGCAGTATTTT. Amino acids: CSARDRGRHSTGTQYF.

The rearrangement uses TRBV29-1 and TRBJ2-1; TRBD2 matches 9 bases. Germline trimming cut 3 bases from V and 8 bases from J; bases unmatched to any gene: 5. CDR1 and CDR2 (germline): SQVTM, ANQGSEA. The CDR3 extends over 13 amino acids. The CDR3 sequence is CSVEGTSLDEQFF. Written as DNA, the CDR3 is TGCAGCGTTGAGGGGACTAGCCTGGATGAGCAGTTCTTC.

Comments on this clonotype: A much larger clone lies a single base off, so this may be a read error. The V gene is TRBV29-1, the J gene TRBJ2-2; 9 bases fit TRBD2. V lost 4 bases to trimming and J lost 7 bases; unmatched junction nucleotides: 16. Germline V gene data show CDR1 as SQVTM and CDR2 as ANQGSEA. The CDR3 totals 17 residues. The CDR3 spells CSVVGVSRGGDIGELFF. CDR3 nucleotide sequence: TGCAGCGTTGTGGGTGTGTCGCGGGGGGGCGACATCGGGGAGCTGTTTTTT.

This clonotype has just one count. An end of the junction differs from the germline gene, which may be a read error. The chain couples TRBV10-3 to TRBJ1-6; the D gene is possibly TRBD1 (6 bases). Germline CDR1 is ENHRY and CDR2 is SYGVKD. This CDR3 contains 16 residues. CDR3 nucleotides: TGTACCATCAGTGTCCACAGGGAGGCTTATAATTCACCCCTTCACTTT. Translating gives CTISVHREAYNSPLHF.

Remarks on this clonotype: One end of the junction does not line up with germline, which may come from a read error. The V call is TRBV6-1, the J call TRBJ2-7, with D perhaps matching TRBD2 (5 bases). The CDR3 is 15 residues long. Germline V CDR1 and CDR2: MNHNS, SASEGT. The CDR3: CDSTSPERAANEQYF. The CDR3 region has the DNA TGTGACAGCACATCCCCGGAGAGGGCTGCCAACGAGCAGTACTTC.

This clonotype appeared many times. The V and J genes are TRBV20-1 and TRBJ2-6; D gene unclear. Between the trimmed V and J ends, which lost 0 bases and 2 bases, there was a span of 8 bases. Germline CDR1 is DFQATT and CDR2 is SNEGSKA (reference sequence). CDR3 size: 15 residues. The CDR3 reads CSARDAGPGANVLTF. The CDR3 nucleotides are TGCAGTGCTAGAGATGCCGGGCCTGGGGCCAACGTCCTGACTTTC.

In the case of this clonotype: Without the conserved terminal phenylalanine or tryptophan, this CDR3 likely stems from a read error. The limits of the CDR3 on the DNA are not certain, so only TCRdb's listed CDR3 is given. This chain connects TRBV20-1 to TRBJ1-2; whether TRBD1, the table's D call, matches the DNA was not checked. Germline CDR1 DFQATT, CDR2 SNEGSKA (reference sequence). The CDR3 contains 17 residues when both ends are counted. CDR3 sequence: CSARDRSRTGTNYGYII.